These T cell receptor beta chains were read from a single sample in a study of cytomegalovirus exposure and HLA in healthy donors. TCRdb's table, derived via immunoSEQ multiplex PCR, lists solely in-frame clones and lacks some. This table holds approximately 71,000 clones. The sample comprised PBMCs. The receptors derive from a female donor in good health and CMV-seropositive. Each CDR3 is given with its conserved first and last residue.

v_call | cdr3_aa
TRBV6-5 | CASSTGTGAGGYTF
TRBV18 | CASSPRDSQNSPLHF
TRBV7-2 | CASRTGLGEKLFF
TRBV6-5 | CASSSGSGTGGYTF
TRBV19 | CASKQGWYTEAFF
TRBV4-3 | CASSQDIASGGADTQYF
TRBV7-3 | CASSPFAGGTDTQYF
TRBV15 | CATSGGGQATDTQYF
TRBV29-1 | CSVEDSGFHGYTF
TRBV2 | CASRAWDTSYEQYF
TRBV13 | CASSTYREAFF
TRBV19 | CASSSPGQGRRNQPQHF
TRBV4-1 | CASSQVQQGNNEQFF
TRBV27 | CASSPRVQETQYF
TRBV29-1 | CSGMGGATDTQYF
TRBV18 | CASSPTVLPQYF
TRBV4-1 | CASSPDPVVGQPQHF
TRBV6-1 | CASNIWTGPYEQYF
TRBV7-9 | CASSLGRTYNEQFF
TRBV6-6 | CASSYSDRSYGYTF
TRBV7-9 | CASSLTAKGRDNTEAFF
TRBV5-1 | CASSLDYAGGSYEQYF
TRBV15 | CATSETGLAGDYSYEQYF
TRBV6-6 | CASSYSRLNQETQYF
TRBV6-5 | CASSYSSRGNTEAFF
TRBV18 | CASSPPGTALWDEQFF
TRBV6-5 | CASSYPVRQYFGEYF
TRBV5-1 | CASSLDGTVNQPQHF
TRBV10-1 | CASSESGTLEETQYF
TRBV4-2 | CASSQDAQVGGRYNEQFF
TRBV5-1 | CASSSQGLGANYGYTF
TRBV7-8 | CASSWQGFGTEAFF
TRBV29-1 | CSVYRGAYEQYF
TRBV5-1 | CASSASTSGRAVGETQYF
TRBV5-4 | CASSLDKDFSYEQYF
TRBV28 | CASSPTDSSSRSPQHF
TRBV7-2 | CASSSGRIGELFF
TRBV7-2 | CASSSQRGRDYEQYF
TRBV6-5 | CASSLAGGMNEQFF
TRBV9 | CASSPGTSSYEQYF
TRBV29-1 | CSGRGGQGADEQYF
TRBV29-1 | CSVSGSFYEQYF
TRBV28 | CASRGGIGATNYGYTF
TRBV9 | CASSDPGGAYNEQFF
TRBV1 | CTSSQVAGHYNEQFF
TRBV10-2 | CASSEGNDFRGETQYF
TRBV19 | CASSGLAGGRNEQFF